This T cell receptor beta chain was sequenced for a study of yellow fever vaccine responses in identical twins. As concerns this clonotype: The antigen remains unidentified.

Notes on the study in general: Twins' vaccine T cell responses reportedly seemed partly convergent and partly personalized.

TCRdb itself ran the RT-PCR reads through MiXCR, one entry per CDR3 protein. The sample lists 2,000 to 3,000 distinct CDR3 sequences; approximately 80% were seen once. The sequences come from T cells from blood (PBMCs), unsorted or a sorted subset (not recorded which), collected before or after yellow fever vaccination (not recorded which). This clonotype was obtained from a woman aged 18-29 years who received the yellow fever vaccine.

Here the CDR3 reads CASSLTLGLDYEQYF. The CDR3 DNA is TGCGCCAGCAGCTTGACACTGGGACTGGACTACGAGCAGTACTTC. This chain connects TRBV5-1 to TRBJ2-7, with a weak D call TRBD2 (6 bases). The CDR3 is made up of 15 amino acids. The V end was cut by 1 base, the J end by 3 bases, with 14 bases between. Germline V lookup: CDR1 SGHRS, CDR2 YFSETQ. Looking up the rest from reference TRBV5-1 and TRBJ2-7 gives the full variable domain: KAGVTQTPRYLIKTRGQQVTLSCSPISGHRSVSWYQQTPGQGLQFLFEYFSETQRNKGNFPGRFSGRQFSNSRSEMNVSTLELGDSALYLCASSLTLGLDYEQYFGPGTRLTVT.